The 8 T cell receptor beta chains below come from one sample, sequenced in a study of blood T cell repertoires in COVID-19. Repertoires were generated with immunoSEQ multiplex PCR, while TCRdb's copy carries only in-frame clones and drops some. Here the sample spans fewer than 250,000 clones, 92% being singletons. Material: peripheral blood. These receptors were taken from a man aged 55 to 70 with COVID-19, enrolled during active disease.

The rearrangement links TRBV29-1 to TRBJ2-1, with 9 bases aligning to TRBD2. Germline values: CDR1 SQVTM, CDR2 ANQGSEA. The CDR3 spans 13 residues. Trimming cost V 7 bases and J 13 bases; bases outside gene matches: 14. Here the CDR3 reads CSGTSGGGLAQFF. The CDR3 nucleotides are TGCAGCGGCACATCGGGGGGGGGACTAGCCCAGTTCTTC.

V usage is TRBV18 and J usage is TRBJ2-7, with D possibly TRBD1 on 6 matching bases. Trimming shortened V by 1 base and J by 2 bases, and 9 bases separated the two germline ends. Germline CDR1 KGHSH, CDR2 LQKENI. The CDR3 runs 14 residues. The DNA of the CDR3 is TGTGCCAGCTCACCACAGGGACAACCCTACGAGCAGTACTTC. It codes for CASSPQGQPYEQYF.

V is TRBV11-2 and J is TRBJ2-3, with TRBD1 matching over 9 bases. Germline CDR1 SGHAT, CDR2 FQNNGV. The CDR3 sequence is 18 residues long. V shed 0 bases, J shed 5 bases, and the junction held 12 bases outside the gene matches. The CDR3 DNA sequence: TGTGCCAGCAGCTTAGACGGCCGGGACAGGGATCTTATAGATACGCAGTATTTT. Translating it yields CASSLDGRDRDLIDTQYF.

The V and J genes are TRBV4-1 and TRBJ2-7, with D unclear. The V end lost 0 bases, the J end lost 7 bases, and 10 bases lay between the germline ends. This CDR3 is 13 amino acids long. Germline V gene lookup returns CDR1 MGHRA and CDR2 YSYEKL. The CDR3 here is CASSQEPYWEQYF. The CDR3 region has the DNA TGCGCCAGCAGCCAAGAACCCTACTGGGAGCAGTACTTC.

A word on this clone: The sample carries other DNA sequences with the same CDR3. DNA for the CDR3: TGTGCCTGGAGTAGCGGGGCCAATCAGCCCCAGCATTTT. It is translated as CAWSSGANQPQHF. The rearrangement joins TRBV30 to TRBJ1-5; D is perhaps TRBD1 (5 bases). V lost 2 bases and J 3 bases, leaving 8 bases between the germline ends. The germline V gene has CDR1 GTSNPN and CDR2 SVGIG (reference sequence). This CDR3 is built from 13 residues.

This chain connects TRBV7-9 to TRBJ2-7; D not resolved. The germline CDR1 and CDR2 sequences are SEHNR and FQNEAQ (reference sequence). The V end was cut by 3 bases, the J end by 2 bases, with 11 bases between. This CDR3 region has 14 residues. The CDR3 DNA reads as TGTGCCAGCAGCTTGAGCAGTGGAGCCTACGAGCAGTACTTC. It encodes CASSLSSGAYEQYF.

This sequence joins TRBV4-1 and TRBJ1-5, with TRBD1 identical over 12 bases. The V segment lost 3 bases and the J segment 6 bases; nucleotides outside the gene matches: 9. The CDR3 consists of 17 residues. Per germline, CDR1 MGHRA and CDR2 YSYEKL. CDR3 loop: CASSQDRDRGRSQPQHF. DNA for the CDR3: TGCGCCAGCAGCCAGGACCGGGACAGGGGGCGTAGTCAGCCCCAGCATTTT.

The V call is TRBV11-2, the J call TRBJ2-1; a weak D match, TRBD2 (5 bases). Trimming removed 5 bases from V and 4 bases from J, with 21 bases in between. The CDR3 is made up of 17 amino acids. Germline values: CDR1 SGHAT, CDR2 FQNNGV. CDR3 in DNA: TGTGCCAGCAGCCCCCCCCCTACTAGAAGGCTTTACAATGAGCAGTTCTTC. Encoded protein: CASSPPPTRRLYNEQFF.